This T cell receptor (beta chain) stems from a study of blood T cell repertoires in COVID-19. Study context: T cells, B-cell-depleted T cells, or PBMCs provided the cDNA or gDNA that served as material.

Clones were sequenced by immunoSEQ multiplex PCR, and TCRdb holds only the in-frame ones, with some missing. The table has under 350,000 clones, about four fifths seen once. This CDR3 spans 13 amino acids. Germline-derived CDR1 and CDR2 are LNHNV and YYDKDF (reference sequence). Germline trimming cut 6 bases from V and 4 bases from J; bases unmatched to any gene: 2. Sample: peripheral blood. This rearrangement joins TRBV15 to TRBJ2-7; 11 bases align to TRBD2. The sequence was obtained from a woman between 50 and 59 years old who had recovered from COVID-19. The CDR3 DNA sequence: TGTGCCACCAGAACTAGCGGGAGATACGAGCAGTACTTC. As protein: CATRTSGRYEQYF.